Listed below are T cell receptor beta chains from one sample, sequenced in a study of shared clonotypes between healthy human individuals. The assay was immunoSEQ multiplex PCR, and TCRdb's table has in-frame clones only and misses some. In the table there are approximately 2,000,000 clones, 85% to 95% of which are singletons. Sequencing used naive CD4+ T cells from PBMCs. These receptors came from a man between 18 and 35 years old in good health. Some clones in this sample may be carry-over from other donors' samples. Each CDR3 is given with its conserved first and last residue. A D gene is named only where the DNA matches it firmly. The size field is filled for only some rows; it gives once, few, many or a size class.

clone size	D gene	V gene	J gene	CDR3 length	CDR3 protein	CDR3 DNA
once	-	TRBV5-1	TRBJ1-2	17	CASSLALDSVFGSGYTF	TGCGCCAGCAGCTTGGCCCTGGACAGCGTTTTCGGTTCTGGCTACACCTTC
-	-	TRBV27	TRBJ1-5	13	CASSPMFDQPQHF	TGTGCCAGCAGCCCTATGTTTGATCAGCCCCAGCATTTT
-	TRBD2	TRBV5-6	TRBJ2-1	15	CASSLRLAGGGEQFF	TGTGCCAGCAGCTTGCGACTAGCGGGAGGAGGTGAGCAGTTCTTC
-	TRBD2	TRBV4-3	TRBJ2-7	15	CASSQVSSGKYEQYF	TGCGCCAGCAGCCAAGTTTCTAGCGGGAAGTACGAGCAGTACTTC
-	-	TRBV28	TRBJ1-3	15	CASTPPGTPGNTIYF	TGTGCCAGCACCCCCCCCGGGACACCTGGAAACACCATATATTTT
-	-	TRBV28	TRBJ2-1	15	CASSFLSYSYNEQFF	TGTGCCAGCAGTTTTTTAAGTTATTCCTACAATGAGCAGTTCTTC
once	-	TRBV5-1	TRBJ2-2	14	CASSLARGSGELFF	TGCGCCAGCAGCTTGGCCCGGGGGTCCGGGGAGCTGTTTTTT
once	TRBD1	TRBV30	TRBJ1-5	19	CAWSRLGEKGAWSNQPQHF	TGTGCCTGGAGTCGGCTGGGAGAAAAGGGGGCTTGGAGCAATCAGCCCCAGCATTTT
-	-	TRBV9	TRBJ2-5	14	CASSVIGAEETQYF	TGTGCCAGCAGCGTAATAGGAGCGGAAGAGACCCAGTACTTC
-	-	TRBV6-5	TRBJ2-7	14	CASSLGGSTYEQYF	TGTGCCAGCAGTTTAGGGGGTAGTACCTACGAGCAGTACTTC
-	TRBD2	TRBV5-1	TRBJ2-1	15	CASSLGTSGVNEQFF	TGCGCCAGCAGCCTAGGGACTAGCGGGGTCAATGAGCAGTTCTTC
-	TRBD1	TRBV18	TRBJ2-1	14	CASSPRDSTNEQFF	TGTGCCAGCTCACCCCGGGACAGTACAAATGAGCAGTTCTTC
-	TRBD2	TRBV7-3	TRBJ2-7	15	CASSPGTSGTYEQYF	TGTGCCAGCAGCCCTGGGACTAGCGGCACCTACGAGCAGTACTTC
-	TRBD1	TRBV11-2	TRBJ2-1	12	CASSLLGQGMFF	TGTGCCAGCAGCTTATTGGGACAGGGTATGTTCTTC
-	-	TRBV19	TRBJ2-3	16	CASNRAEGWGTDTQYF	TGTGCCAGTAATAGAGCGGAGGGGTGGGGCACAGATACGCAGTATTTT
-	TRBD1	TRBV10-3	TRBJ1-2	14	CATLDRMANYGYTF	TGTGCCACCCTGGACAGGATGGCTAACTATGGCTACACCTTC
-	TRBD1	TRBV7-9	TRBJ1-1	15	CASSLLQGTNTEAFF	TGTGCCAGCAGCTTACTACAGGGGACGAACACTGAAGCTTTCTTT
-	-	TRBV7-3	TRBJ2-6	15	CASSEKGSGANVLTF	TGTGCCAGCAGCGAAAAAGGCTCTGGGGCCAACGTCCTGACTTTC
-	TRBD2	TRBV9	TRBJ2-5	18	CASSVGSAGGPGSETQYF	TGTGCCAGCAGCGTAGGTTCCGCGGGAGGGCCCGGTTCAGAGACCCAGTACTTC
-	TRBD2	TRBV4-1	TRBJ2-5	16	CASSQTEGGREETQYF	TGCGCCAGCAGCCAAACAGAGGGCGGGAGGGAAGAGACCCAGTACTTC
-	-	TRBV5-1	TRBJ2-5	13	CASSLTSAETQYF	TGCGCCAGCAGCTTGACGTCGGCAGAGACCCAGTACTTC
-	-	TRBV29-1	TRBJ1-1	12	CSAVGGSTEAFF	TGCAGCGCCGTAGGGGGTAGCACTGAAGCTTTCTTT
-	-	TRBV7-3	TRBJ2-2	14	CASRDYTNTGELFF	TGTGCCAGCAGGGACTATACGAACACCGGGGAGCTGTTTTTT
-	TRBD2	TRBV7-6	TRBJ2-7	15	CASSLVAGGVYEQYF	TGTGCCAGCAGCCTGGTCGCGGGAGGAGTCTACGAGCAGTACTTC
-	TRBD2	TRBV5-1	TRBJ2-7	13	CASKTSGSDEQYF	TGCGCCAGCAAGACTAGCGGGAGTGACGAGCAGTACTTC
-	-	TRBV10-2	TRBJ2-1	13	CASSERGYNEQFF	TGCGCCAGCAGTGAGAGGGGGTACAATGAGCAGTTCTTC
-	-	TRBV27	TRBJ2-5	15	CASSLSGSRGETQYF	TGTGCCAGCAGTTTATCGGGGTCTAGGGGAGAGACCCAGTACTTC
-	-	TRBV18	TRBJ2-1	19	CASSPQGRAGDNSYNEQFF	TGTGCCAGCTCACCACAAGGACGAGCAGGGGATAACTCCTACAATGAGCAGTTCTTC
-	TRBD2	TRBV28	TRBJ2-1	16	CASSLYAGGVYNEQFF	TGTGCCAGCAGTTTATATGCGGGAGGGGTCTACAATGAGCAGTTCTTC
-	-	TRBV27	TRBJ1-4	15	CASTPGGKGNEKLFF	TGTGCCAGCACCCCGGGTGGTAAGGGTAATGAAAAACTGTTTTTT
-	TRBD1	TRBV28	TRBJ2-1	13	CASSGRTGNEQFF	TGTGCCAGCAGTGGAAGGACAGGGAATGAGCAGTTCTTC
-	-	TRBV18	TRBJ2-1	17	CASSPPLAEPPLHEQFF	TGTGCCAGCTCACCACCGCTCGCGGAGCCCCCTCTTCATGAGCAGTTCTTC
-	-	TRBV6-4	TRBJ2-1	16	CASSDIGLGSNNEQFF	TGTGCCAGCAGTGACATCGGACTTGGCAGCAACAATGAGCAGTTCTTC
-	-	TRBV6-5	TRBJ2-7	12	CASRDETYEQYF	TGTGCCAGCAGAGATGAGACCTACGAGCAGTACTTC
-	TRBD1	TRBV9	TRBJ2-3	15	CASSPTGTGLDTQYF	TGTGCCAGCAGCCCCACCGGGACAGGGTTGGATACGCAGTATTTT
once	-	TRBV5-4	TRBJ2-6	17	CASSLLAGVSGANVLTF	TGTGCCAGCAGCTTGCTGGCAGGGGTCTCTGGGGCCAACGTCCTGACTTTC
-	-	TRBV6-1	TRBJ2-3	15	CASLLATSGVYTQYF	TGTGCCAGCCTGCTGGCCACCTCGGGCGTCTATACGCAGTATTTT
-	TRBD2	TRBV29-1	TRBJ2-7	14	CSVEVRGSRDEQYF	TGCAGCGTTGAAGTTCGCGGGAGCAGAGACGAGCAGTACTTC
-	-	TRBV18	TRBJ1-5	12	CASSEANQPQHF	TGTGCCAGCTCAGAGGCCAATCAGCCCCAGCATTTT
-	-	TRBV7-3	TRBJ2-3	15	CASSLNGQFPDTQYF	TGTGCCAGCAGCTTAAACGGGCAGTTCCCAGATACGCAGTATTTT
-	-	TRBV18	TRBJ1-1	15	CASSFAGQRNTEAFF	TGTGCCAGCTCGTTTGCCGGACAGAGGAACACTGAAGCTTTCTTT
-	TRBD2	TRBV7-2	TRBJ2-1	16	CASSPFSGSSYNEQFF	TGTGCCAGCAGCCCTTTTAGCGGGAGCTCCTACAATGAGCAGTTCTTC
-	-	TRBV5-1	TRBJ1-2	18	CASSLVGDFVDSNYGYTF	TGCGCCAGCAGCTTAGTGGGGGACTTCGTCGACAGTAACTATGGCTACACCTTC
once	-	TRBV30	TRBJ1-4	14	CAWSDRRLNEKLFF	TGTGCCTGGAGTGATCGCAGACTTAATGAAAAACTGTTTTTT
-	TRBD1	TRBV15	TRBJ2-7	16	CATSSPGRTGRYEQYF	TGTGCCACCAGCTCCCCTGGGCGGACAGGGCGGTACGAGCAGTACTTC
-	-	TRBV4-3	TRBJ2-3	14	CASSQDRPASTQYF	TGCGCCAGCAGCCAAGACCGCCCAGCATCCACGCAGTATTTT